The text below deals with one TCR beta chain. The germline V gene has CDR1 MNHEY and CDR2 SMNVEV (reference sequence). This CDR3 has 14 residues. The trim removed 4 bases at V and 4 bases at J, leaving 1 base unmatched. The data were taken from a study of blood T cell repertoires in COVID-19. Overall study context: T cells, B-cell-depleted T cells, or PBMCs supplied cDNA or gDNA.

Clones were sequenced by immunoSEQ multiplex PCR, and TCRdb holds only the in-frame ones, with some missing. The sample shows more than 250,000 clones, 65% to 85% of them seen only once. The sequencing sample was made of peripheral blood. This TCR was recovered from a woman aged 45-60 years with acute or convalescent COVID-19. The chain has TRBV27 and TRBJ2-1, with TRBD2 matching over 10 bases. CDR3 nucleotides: TGTGCCAGCAGTTGGACTAGCGGATACAATGAGCAGTTCTTC. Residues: CASSWTSGYNEQFF.